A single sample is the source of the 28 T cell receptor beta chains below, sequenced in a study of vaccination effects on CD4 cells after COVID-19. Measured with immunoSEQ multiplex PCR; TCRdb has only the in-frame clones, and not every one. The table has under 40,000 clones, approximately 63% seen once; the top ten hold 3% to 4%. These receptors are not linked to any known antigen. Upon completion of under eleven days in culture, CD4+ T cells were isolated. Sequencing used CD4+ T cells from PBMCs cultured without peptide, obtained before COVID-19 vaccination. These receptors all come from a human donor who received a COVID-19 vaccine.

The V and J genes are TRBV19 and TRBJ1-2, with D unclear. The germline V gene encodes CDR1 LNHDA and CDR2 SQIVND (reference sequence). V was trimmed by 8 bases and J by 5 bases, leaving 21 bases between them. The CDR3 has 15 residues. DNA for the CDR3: TGTGCCAGTTCGTTCCGCGTCGGAAATAAGTATGGCTACACCTTC. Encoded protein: CASSFRVGNKYGYTF.

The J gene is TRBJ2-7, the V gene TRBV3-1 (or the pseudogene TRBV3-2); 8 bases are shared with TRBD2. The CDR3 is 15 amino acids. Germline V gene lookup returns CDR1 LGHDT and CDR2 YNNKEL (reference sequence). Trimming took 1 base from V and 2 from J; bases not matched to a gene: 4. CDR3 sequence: CASSQAPAGAYEQYF. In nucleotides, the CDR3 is TGTGCCAGCAGCCAAGCCCCAGCGGGAGCCTACGAGCAGTACTTC.

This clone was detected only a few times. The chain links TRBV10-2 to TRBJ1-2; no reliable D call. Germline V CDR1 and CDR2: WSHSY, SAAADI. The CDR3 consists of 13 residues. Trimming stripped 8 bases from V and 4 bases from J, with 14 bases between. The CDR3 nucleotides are TGCGCCAGCCGATCCGCTACGCTCTATGGCTACACCTTC. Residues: CASRSATLYGYTF.

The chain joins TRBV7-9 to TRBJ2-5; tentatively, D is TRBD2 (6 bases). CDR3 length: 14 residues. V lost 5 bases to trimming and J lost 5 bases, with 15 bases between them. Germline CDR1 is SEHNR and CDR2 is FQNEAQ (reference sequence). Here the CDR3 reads CASSQWGEVETQYF. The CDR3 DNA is TGTGCCAGCAGCCAATGGGGGGAGGTGGAGACCCAGTACTTC.

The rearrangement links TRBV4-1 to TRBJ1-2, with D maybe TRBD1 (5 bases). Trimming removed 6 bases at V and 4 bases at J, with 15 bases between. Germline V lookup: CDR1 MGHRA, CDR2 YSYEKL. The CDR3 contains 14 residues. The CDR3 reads CASRLNPGSYGYTF. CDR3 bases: TGCGCCAGCAGACTAAACCCAGGGTCCTATGGCTACACCTTC.

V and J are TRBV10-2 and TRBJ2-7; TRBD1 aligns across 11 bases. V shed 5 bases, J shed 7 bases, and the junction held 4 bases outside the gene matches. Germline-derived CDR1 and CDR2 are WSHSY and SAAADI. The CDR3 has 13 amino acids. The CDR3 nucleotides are TGCGCCAGCAGTACGGACAGGGGGCTAGAGCAGTACTTC. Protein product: CASSTDRGLEQYF.

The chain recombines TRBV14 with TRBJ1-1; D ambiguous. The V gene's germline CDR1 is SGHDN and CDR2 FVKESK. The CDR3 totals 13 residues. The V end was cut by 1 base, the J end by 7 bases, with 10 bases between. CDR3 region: CASSQVSVSEAFF. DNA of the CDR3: TGTGCCAGCAGCCAAGTGTCCGTCAGTGAAGCTTTCTTT.

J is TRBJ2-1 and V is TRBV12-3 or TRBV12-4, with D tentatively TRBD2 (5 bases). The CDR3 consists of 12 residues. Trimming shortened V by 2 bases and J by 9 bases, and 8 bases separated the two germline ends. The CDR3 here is CASSLFGSEQFF. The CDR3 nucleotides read TGTGCCAGCAGTTTATTTGGGAGTGAGCAGTTCTTC.

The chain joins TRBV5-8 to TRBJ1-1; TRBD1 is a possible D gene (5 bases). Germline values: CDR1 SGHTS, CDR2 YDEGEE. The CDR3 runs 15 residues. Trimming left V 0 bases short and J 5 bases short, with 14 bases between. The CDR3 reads CASSLGLQGRTEAFF. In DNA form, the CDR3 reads TGTGCCAGCAGCTTGGGTCTGCAGGGAAGGACTGAAGCTTTCTTT.

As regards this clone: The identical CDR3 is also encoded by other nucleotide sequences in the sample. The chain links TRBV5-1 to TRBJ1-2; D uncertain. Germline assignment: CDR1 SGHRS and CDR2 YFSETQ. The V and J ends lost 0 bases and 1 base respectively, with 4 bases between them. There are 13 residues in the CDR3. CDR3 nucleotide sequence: TGCGCCAGCAGCTTGGGGGGTAACTATGGCTACACCTTC. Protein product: CASSLGGNYGYTF. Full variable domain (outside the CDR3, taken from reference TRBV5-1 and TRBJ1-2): KAGVTQTPRYLIKTRGQQVTLSCSPISGHRSVSWYQQTPGQGLQFLFEYFSETQRNKGNFPGRFSGRQFSNSRSEMNVSTLELGDSALYLCASSLGGNYGYTFGSGTRLTVV.

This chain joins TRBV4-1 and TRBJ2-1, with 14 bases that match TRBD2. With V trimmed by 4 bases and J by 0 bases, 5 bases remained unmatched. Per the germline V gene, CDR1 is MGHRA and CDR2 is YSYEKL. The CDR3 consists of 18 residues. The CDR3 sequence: CASSRGLAGVSSYNEQFF. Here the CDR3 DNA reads TGCGCCAGCAGCCGGGGACTAGCGGGAGTAAGCTCCTACAATGAGCAGTTCTTC.

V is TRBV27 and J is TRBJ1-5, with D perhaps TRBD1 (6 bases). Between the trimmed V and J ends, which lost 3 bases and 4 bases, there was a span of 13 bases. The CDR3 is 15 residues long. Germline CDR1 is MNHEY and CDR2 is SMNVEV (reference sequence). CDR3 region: CASSLDSLRNQPQHF. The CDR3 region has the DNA TGTGCCAGCAGTTTGGACAGTTTACGGAATCAGCCCCAGCATTTT.

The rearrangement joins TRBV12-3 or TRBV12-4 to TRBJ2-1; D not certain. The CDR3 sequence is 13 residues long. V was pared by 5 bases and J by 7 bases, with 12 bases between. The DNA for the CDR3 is TGTGCCAGCAGTCCCCTACCCCTTAATGAGCAGTTCTTC. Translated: CASSPLPLNEQFF.

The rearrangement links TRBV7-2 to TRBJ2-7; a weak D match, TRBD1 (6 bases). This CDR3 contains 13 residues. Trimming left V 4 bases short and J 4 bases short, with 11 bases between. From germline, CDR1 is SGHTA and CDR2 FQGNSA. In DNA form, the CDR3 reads TGTGCCAGCAGCTCCGGACAGAGGTACGAGCAGTACTTC. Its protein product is CASSSGQRYEQYF.

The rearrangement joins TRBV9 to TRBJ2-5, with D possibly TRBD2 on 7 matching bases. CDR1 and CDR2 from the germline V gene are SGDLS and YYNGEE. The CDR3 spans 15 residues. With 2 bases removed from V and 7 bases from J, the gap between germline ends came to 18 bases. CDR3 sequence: CASSVGTSARGTQYF. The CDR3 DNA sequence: TGTGCCAGCAGCGTTGGAACTAGCGCCAGGGGGACCCAGTACTTC.

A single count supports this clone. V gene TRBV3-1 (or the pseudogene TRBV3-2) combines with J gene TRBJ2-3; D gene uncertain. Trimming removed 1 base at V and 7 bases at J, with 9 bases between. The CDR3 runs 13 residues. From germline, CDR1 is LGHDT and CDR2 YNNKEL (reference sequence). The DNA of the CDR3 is TGTGCCAGCAGCCAAGCGTCCTTCCATACGCAGTATTTT. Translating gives CASSQASFHTQYF.

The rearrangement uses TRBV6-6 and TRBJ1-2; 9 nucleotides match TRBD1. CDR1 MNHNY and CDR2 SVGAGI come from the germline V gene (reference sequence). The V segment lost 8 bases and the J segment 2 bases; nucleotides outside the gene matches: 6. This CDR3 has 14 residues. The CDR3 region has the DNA TGTGCCAGCCGGGGGACAGGGAACAACTATGGCTACACCTTC. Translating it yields CASRGTGNNYGYTF.

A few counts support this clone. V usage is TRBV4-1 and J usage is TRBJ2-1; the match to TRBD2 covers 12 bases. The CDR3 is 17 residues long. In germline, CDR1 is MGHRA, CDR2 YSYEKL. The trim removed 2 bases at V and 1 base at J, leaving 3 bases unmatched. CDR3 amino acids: CASSQQTSGGSYNEQFF. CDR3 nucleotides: TGCGCCAGCAGCCAACAGACTAGCGGGGGTTCCTACAATGAGCAGTTCTTC.

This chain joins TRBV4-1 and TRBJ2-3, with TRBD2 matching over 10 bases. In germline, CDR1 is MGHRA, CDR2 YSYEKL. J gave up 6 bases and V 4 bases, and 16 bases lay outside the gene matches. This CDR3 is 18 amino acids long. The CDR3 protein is CASSLAAPAGGARDTQYF. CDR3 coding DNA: TGCGCCAGCAGCCTTGCCGCGCCAGCGGGGGGGGCTCGGGATACGCAGTATTTT.

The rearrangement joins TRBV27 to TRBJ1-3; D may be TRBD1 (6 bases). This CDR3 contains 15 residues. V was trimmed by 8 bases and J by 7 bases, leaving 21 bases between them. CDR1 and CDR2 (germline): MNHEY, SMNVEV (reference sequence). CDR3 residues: CASGLRDNFPNTIYF. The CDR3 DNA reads TGTGCCAGCGGGCTGAGGGACAATTTTCCCAACACCATATATTTT.

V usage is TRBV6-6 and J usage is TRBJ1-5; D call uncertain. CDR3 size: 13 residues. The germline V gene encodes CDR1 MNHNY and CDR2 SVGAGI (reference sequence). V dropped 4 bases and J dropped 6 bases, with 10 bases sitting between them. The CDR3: CASSSETPQPQHF. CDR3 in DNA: TGTGCCAGCAGTTCTGAAACCCCTCAGCCCCAGCATTTT.

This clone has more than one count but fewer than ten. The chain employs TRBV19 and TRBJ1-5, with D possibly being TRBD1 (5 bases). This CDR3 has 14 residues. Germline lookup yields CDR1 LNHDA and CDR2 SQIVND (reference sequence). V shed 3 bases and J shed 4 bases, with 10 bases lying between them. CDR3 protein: CASSMAGGNQPQHF. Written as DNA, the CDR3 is TGTGCCAGTAGTATGGCGGGGGGTAATCAGCCCCAGCATTTT.

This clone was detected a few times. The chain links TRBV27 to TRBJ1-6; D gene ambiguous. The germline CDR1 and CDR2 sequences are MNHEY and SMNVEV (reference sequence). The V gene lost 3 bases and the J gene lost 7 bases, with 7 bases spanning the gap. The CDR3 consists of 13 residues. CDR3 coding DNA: TGTGCCAGCAGTTTTGAGCGGAATTCACCCCTCCACTTT. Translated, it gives CASSFERNSPLHF.

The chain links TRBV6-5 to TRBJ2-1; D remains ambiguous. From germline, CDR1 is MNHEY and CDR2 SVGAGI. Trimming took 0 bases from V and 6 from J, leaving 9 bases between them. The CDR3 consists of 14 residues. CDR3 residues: CASSYSDGRNEQFF. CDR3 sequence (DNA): TGTGCCAGCAGTTACTCGGACGGGCGCAATGAGCAGTTCTTC.

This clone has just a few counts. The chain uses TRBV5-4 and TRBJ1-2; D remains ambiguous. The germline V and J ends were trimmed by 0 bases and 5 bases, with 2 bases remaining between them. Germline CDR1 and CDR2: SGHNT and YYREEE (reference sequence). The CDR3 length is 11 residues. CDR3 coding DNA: TGTGCCAGCAGCTTGGAATATGGCTACACCTTC. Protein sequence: CASSLEYGYTF. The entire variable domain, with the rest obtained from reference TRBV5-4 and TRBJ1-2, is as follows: ETGVTQSPTHLIKTRGQQVTLRCSSQSGHNTVSWYQQALGQGPQFIFQYYREEENGRGNFPPRFSGLQFPNYSSELNVNALELDDSALYLCASSLEYGYTFGSGTRLTVV.

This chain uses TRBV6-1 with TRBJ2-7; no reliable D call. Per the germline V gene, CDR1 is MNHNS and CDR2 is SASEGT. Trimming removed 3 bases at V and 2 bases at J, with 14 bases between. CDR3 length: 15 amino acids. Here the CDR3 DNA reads TGTGCCAGCAGTGACAGGCGGAAAGGCACCTACGAGCAGTACTTC. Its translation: CASSDRRKGTYEQYF.

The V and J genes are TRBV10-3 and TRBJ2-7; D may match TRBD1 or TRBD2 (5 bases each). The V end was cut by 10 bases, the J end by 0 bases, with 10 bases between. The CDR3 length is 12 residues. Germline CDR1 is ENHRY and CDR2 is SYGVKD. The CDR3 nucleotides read TGTGCCACCGAGGGGTTCTCCTACGAGCAGTACTTC. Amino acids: CATEGFSYEQYF.

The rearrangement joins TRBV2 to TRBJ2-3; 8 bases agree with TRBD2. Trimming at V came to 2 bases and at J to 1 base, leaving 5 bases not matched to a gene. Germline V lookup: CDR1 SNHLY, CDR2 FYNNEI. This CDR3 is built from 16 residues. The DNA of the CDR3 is TGTGCCAGCAGTGAAATTCGGGAGGGGGGCACAGATACGCAGTATTTT. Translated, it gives CASSEIREGGTDTQYF.